The clone carrying this TCR beta chain was picked up a small number of times. The sample originates from a study of blood T cell repertoires in COVID-19. Study in general: Spain, Italy and the United States supplied samples that represented acute and convalescent COVID-19. The cDNA or gDNA used as material had been derived from T cells, B-cell-depleted T cells, or PBMCs.

CDR1 KGHSH and CDR2 LQKENI come from the germline V gene. This CDR3 is 13 amino acids long. V was shortened by 6 bases and J by 3 bases, with 12 bases between the two germline ends. Per the authors' pipeline: Estimation of nucleated cell counts relied on the amplification of reference gene primers. Clones were read by immunoSEQ multiplex PCR, and TCRdb kept only the in-frame ones, dropping some. Clone size and the V and J calls come from that table; the DNA yielded D and trimming. The sample shows fewer than 100,000 clones, 70% to 80% of them seen only once. Specimen: peripheral blood. This sequence was found in a man in his 70s with acute or convalescent COVID-19. The chain employs TRBV18 and TRBJ2-7; D is unresolved. CDR3: CASSPATYYEQYF. CDR3 DNA sequence: TGTGCCAGCTCTCCTGCCACATACTACGAGCAGTACTTC.